Shown below are 16 T cell receptor beta chains from a single sample sequenced in a study of cytomegalovirus exposure and HLA in healthy donors (dated by TCRdb to 2016 to 2017). Receptors were amplified or captured by the immunoSEQ multiplex PCR assay. A mixture of 60 forward primers for TCR Vbeta segments and 13 reverse primers for TCR Jbeta segments was used in the multiplex PCR. TCRdb mirrors the immuneACCESS table, restricted to in-frame sequences. Some clones are absent from its copies; in checked studies, under half trace to an unresolved V gene, and the reason for the others is unknown. The sample data list around 140,000 clones, and roughly 80% of these were observed just once. 2.5% to 3.5% of the sample belongs to the ten largest clones. Sequencing input: PBMCs. The receptors were sampled from a female donor in good health and CMV-seronegative.

The table lists this clone with a few counts. The chain couples TRBV5-1 to TRBJ1-3, with 8 positions matching TRBD1. Germline CDR1 SGHRS, CDR2 YFSETQ. V trimming: 4 bases; J trimming: 9 bases; junction bases outside the gene matches: 15. The CDR3 runs to 16 residues. CDR3 amino acids: CASSPSRGTGGSTIYF. In nucleotides, the CDR3 is TGCGCCAGCAGCCCCAGCCGCGGGACAGGTGGATCCACCATATATTTT. Variable domain in full (rest from reference TRBV5-1 and TRBJ1-3): KAGVTQTPRYLIKTRGQQVTLSCSPISGHRSVSWYQQTPGQGLQFLFEYFSETQRNKGNFPGRFSGRQFSNSRSEMNVSTLELGDSALYLCASSPSRGTGGSTIYFGEGSWLTVV.

The J gene is TRBJ1-1, the V gene TRBV4-1; no reliable D call. Germline lookup yields CDR1 MGHRA and CDR2 YSYEKL. V was cut by 6 bases and J by 6 bases, with 14 bases left in between. This CDR3 comprises 13 residues. CDR3 protein: CASSRPPWPEAFF. The CDR3, as DNA: TGCGCCAGCAGTCGCCCTCCTTGGCCTGAAGCTTTCTTT.

Notes on this clone: One end of the junction is discordant with germline, which a read error may explain. The chain combines TRBV7-6 with TRBJ1-2; D is possibly TRBD1 (5 bases). The CDR3 has 13 residues. Germline lookup yields CDR1 SGHVS and CDR2 FNYEAQ. CDR3 sequence reads: CASSLRGGLGYPF. CDR3 DNA sequence: TGTGCCAGCAGCTTAAGGGGAGGCTTAGGCTACCCCTTC.

The V and J genes are TRBV7-8 and TRBJ2-2; 10 bases agree with TRBD2. Per germline, CDR1 SGHVS and CDR2 FQNEAQ. V was clipped by 8 bases and J by 3 bases; unmatched bases: 6. The CDR3 covers 15 residues. The CDR3 loop is CASGQREGHTGELFF. As DNA, the CDR3 is TGTGCCAGCGGACAGCGGGAGGGCCACACCGGGGAGCTGTTTTTT.

A few counts support this clone. The rearrangement joins TRBV4-2 to TRBJ1-1; 8 nucleotides line up with TRBD1. J was trimmed by 4 bases and V by 0 bases; bases with no gene match: 1. The CDR3 runs to 14 residues. Germline loops: CDR1 LGHNA, CDR2 YNFKEQ. CDR3 nucleotides: TGTGCCAGCAGCCAAGACAGGGGGCCCACTGAAGCTTTCTTT. It codes for CASSQDRGPTEAFF.

This clone has only a few counts. CDR3 DNA sequence: TGTGCCAGCAACCCCAGGGCAGGGAACACTGAAGCTTTCTTT. Translated, it gives CASNPRAGNTEAFF. J is TRBJ1-1 and V is TRBV2, with D tentatively TRBD1 (5 bases). V lost 7 bases and J 1 base, leaving 13 bases between the germline ends. The CDR3 loop spans 14 amino acids. Germline CDR1 reads SNHLY; CDR2 reads FYNNEI.

This chain connects TRBV6-1 to TRBJ1-1; TRBD1 aligns across 7 bases. The CDR3 is made up of 15 amino acids. The V gene end was trimmed by 5 bases and the J gene end by 3 bases; junction bases not matched to a gene: 9. Germline V CDR1 and CDR2: MNHNS, SASEGT. In nucleotides, the CDR3 is TGTGCCAGCAGTTTAACCCCAACAGGGGACACTGAAGCTTTCTTT. Translated: CASSLTPTGDTEAFF.

The chain couples TRBV7-9 to TRBJ2-5; the match to TRBD1 covers 7 bases. The J call is in doubt because the DNA end fits TRBJ2-7 better. The CDR3 runs 14 residues. The germline V gene encodes CDR1 SEHNR and CDR2 FQNEAQ (reference sequence). CDR3 protein: CASSPQGVTAEQYF. The CDR3 DNA sequence: TGTGCCAGCAGCCCTCAGGGGGTCACTGCCGAGCAGTACTTC.

The V gene is TRBV7-2, the J gene TRBJ1-1; D is unresolved. The CDR3 is made up of 16 amino acids. Germline V gene lookup returns CDR1 SGHTA and CDR2 FQGNSA. V lost 8 bases and J 1 base, leaving 20 bases between the germline ends. The CDR3, as DNA: TGTGCCAGCTACCCCAGTGGGCGGGCTAAGAACACTGAAGCTTTCTTT. Residues: CASYPSGRAKNTEAFF.

V and J are TRBV28 and TRBJ1-2, with D tentatively TRBD1 (5 bases). The germline V and J ends were trimmed by 5 bases and 4 bases, with 20 bases remaining between them. This CDR3 region has 16 residues. CDR1 and CDR2 (germline): MDHEN, SYDVKM. The CDR3 DNA reads as TGTGCCAGCAGTCTAGGGATACGGGGGTGGGCCTATGGCTACACCTTC. Amino acids: CASSLGIRGWAYGYTF.

As DNA, the CDR3 is TGTGCCAGCAGTTGGACTAGCGGGGGGGCCTTCTACGAGCAGTACTTC. Encoded protein: CASSWTSGGAFYEQYF. The chain carries TRBV6-5 and TRBJ2-7; 15 nucleotides agree with TRBD2. V lost 4 bases, J lost 3 bases, and 4 bases stayed unmatched. Germline CDR1 reads MNHEY; CDR2 reads SVGAGI. There are 16 residues in the CDR3.

This chain connects TRBV28 to TRBJ2-5; tentatively, D is TRBD1 (6 bases). Germline loops: CDR1 MDHEN, CDR2 SYDVKM. This CDR3 is built from 21 residues. V was cut by 6 bases and J by 2 bases, with 34 bases left in between. DNA of the CDR3: TGTGCCAGCAGCCCCCTGAGGGCAGGGGATATCGCTACGAATCAGCAAGAGACCCAGTACTTC. This gives the protein CASSPLRAGDIATNQQETQYF.

V usage is TRBV28 and J usage is TRBJ2-1; TRBD2 agrees at 11 bases. The germline gives CDR1 MDHEN, CDR2 SYDVKM. V lost 3 bases to trimming and J lost 0 bases; unmatched junction nucleotides: 7. CDR3 length: 18 amino acids. The chain's CDR3 is CASSLPRTSGSSYNEQFF. For the CDR3, the DNA is TGTGCCAGCAGTTTGCCCCGAACTAGCGGGAGCTCCTACAATGAGCAGTTCTTC. Based on the CDR3 plus reference TRBV28 and TRBJ2-1, the full variable domain is DVKVTQSSRYLVKRTGEKVFLECVQDMDHENMFWYRQDPGLGLRLIYFSYDVKMKEKGDIPEGYSVSREKKERFSLILESASTNQTSMYLCASSLPRTSGSSYNEQFFGPGTRLTVL.

This sequence joins TRBV28 and TRBJ1-1; possibly TRBD1 for D (6 bases). Germline CDR1 reads MDHEN; CDR2 reads SYDVKM. The CDR3 covers 15 residues. Between the trimmed V and J ends, which lost 5 bases and 1 base, there was a span of 14 bases. The CDR3 reads CASSRLGTPNTEAFF. CDR3 DNA sequence: TGTGCCAGCAGTAGATTGGGGACACCGAACACTGAAGCTTTCTTT.

This rearrangement joins TRBV7-8 to TRBJ1-3; TRBD1 is a possible D gene (5 bases). Trimming pared 4 bases from V and 3 bases from J, leaving 16 bases between. The CDR3 is 16 amino acids. Germline V gives CDR1 SGHVS, CDR2 FQNEAQ. The DNA of the CDR3 is TGTGCCAGCAGCTCGACAGCATTTACCCTTGGAAACACCATATATTTT. It encodes CASSSTAFTLGNTIYF.

The rearrangement uses TRBV4-1 and TRBJ2-3, with D maybe TRBD2 (6 bases). Trimming shortened V by 4 bases and J by 4 bases, and 15 bases separated the two germline ends. The CDR3 runs to 15 residues. CDR1 and CDR2 from the germline V gene are MGHRA and YSYEKL. The CDR3 DNA sequence: TGCGCCAGCAGCCCCTACACAGGCGGGGCAGATACGCAGTATTTT. As protein: CASSPYTGGADTQYF.